This T cell receptor (beta chain) was profiled in a study of cytomegalovirus exposure and HLA in healthy donors. Study-level background: The early release's HLA-typed donors yielded 65 million to 85 million unique TCRs.

To note about this clone: The antigen is undetermined.

Study-wide results and limits: Most TCR beta V segments were productive about 87% or about 30% of the time in an earlier analysis. Exclusion applied to some V segments, including TRBV6-2 and TRBV6-3, as they were indistinguishable.

CDR3 length: 14 amino acids. V was pared by 3 bases and J by 4 bases, with 13 bases between. Germline CDR1 is LNHDA and CDR2 is SQIVND (reference sequence). The PCR ran on 60 Vbeta and 13 Jbeta primers. Repertoires were generated with immunoSEQ multiplex PCR, while TCRdb's copy carries only in-frame clones and drops some. Of under 150,000 clones listed, around 84% were seen once; the top ten hold 2.5% to 3.5%. The source is a woman younger than 45 in good health and CMV-seropositive. The genes are TRBV19 and TRBJ2-7; D might be TRBD1 (6 bases). The source material was PBMCs. In nucleotides, the CDR3 is TGTGCCAGTAGTATGCGTCAGGGGTGGTACGAGCAGTACTTC. Amino acid sequence: CASSMRQGWYEQYF. Full variable domain (missing parts from reference TRBV19 and TRBJ2-7): DGGITQSPKYLFRKEGQNVTLSCEQNLNHDAMYWYRQDPGQGLRLIYYSQIVNDFQKGDIAEGYSVSREKKESFPLTVTSAQKNPTAFYLCASSMRQGWYEQYFGPGTRLTVT.